One T cell receptor (beta chain) is described in this entry. The data stem from a study of blood T cell repertoires in COVID-19. Germline lookup yields CDR1 MNHEY and CDR2 SMNVEV (reference sequence). This CDR3 spans 13 amino acids. The ends were cut back, 5 bases at V and 7 bases at J, with 14 bases in the middle. Repertoires were generated with immunoSEQ multiplex PCR, while TCRdb's copy carries only in-frame clones and drops some. The sample consists of some 240,000 clones, over 75% of them appearing once. Exposed volunteers were people who met a COVID-19 case within 2 weeks before study entry. The TCR comes from a middle-aged woman who had been exposed to COVID-19. The specimen was PBMCs or T cells enriched from blood (not recorded which). The chain joins TRBV27 to TRBJ1-2; possibly TRBD1 for D (6 bases). CDR3 bases: TGTGCCAGCAGTGCCACAGGGCTAAGTGGCTACACCTTC. Its translation is CASSATGLSGYTF.